A single sample is the source of the 27 T cell receptor beta chains below, sequenced in a study of CD8+ T cells in alopecia areata listed by TCRdb under 2018. The library was obtained by the immunoSEQ multiplex PCR assay. To provide template for TCR sequencing, every sample had RNA extracted and reverse transcribed into cDNA. TCRdb holds this immuneACCESS table with in-frame rearrangements only. Some clones are missing; in checked studies, unresolved V genes explain under half, and the rest has no known cause. This sample is represented by around 100,000 clones, with no singletons among them. About 20% of the sample rests with the top ten. Specimen: lesional skin. The receptors shown here come from a C3H/HeJ mouse with alopecia areata. The strain in question carries the MHC haplotype H2-k.

About this clone: These gene names are mouse names. The DNA ends 4 residues before the CDR3 does, and the rest of the CDR3 is filled in from the germline J gene. V is TRBV13-3 and J is TRBJ2-1, with a tentative D call TRBD2 (6 bases). The CDR3 length is 15 residues. CDR1 is NNHDY and CDR2 is SYVADS in the germline V gene. The V and J ends lost 4 bases and 0 bases respectively, with 11 bases between them. Partial CDR3 DNA: TGTGCCAGCAGTCCCGGGACTTTTAACTATGCT. This sequence encodes CASSPGTFNYA. From start to end, the CDR3 is CASSPGTFNYAEQFF.

In its sample, this clone was seen a few times. Gene names and germline match the mouse. The read stops 4 residues short of the end of the CDR3; the missing end is completed from the germline J gene. This chain links TRBV19 with TRBJ2-2, with 11 positions matching TRBD2. Trimming at V came to 9 bases and at J to 3 bases, leaving 4 bases not matched to a gene. CDR3 length: 14 amino acids. Germline CDR1 and CDR2: FNHDT and SITEND (reference sequence). The CDR3 bases that were read are TGTGCCACCGCGACTGGGGGGGACACCGGG. Residues: CATATGGDTG. The CDR3 reads in full as CATATGGDTGQLYF.

As regards this clone: The gene symbols are mouse symbols. Read coverage stops 4 residues before the CDR3 terminus; the germline J gene supplies the remainder. The V call is TRBV13-3, the J call TRBJ1-1, with 7 bases lining up with TRBD1. Germline V CDR1 and CDR2: NNHDY, SYVADS. The CDR3 extends over 13 amino acids. The V gene end was trimmed by 6 bases and the J gene end by 3 bases; junction bases not matched to a gene: 5. The sequenced CDR3 bases are TGTGCCAGCAACAGGGGAGCGGACACA. Amino acids: CASNRGADT. The CDR3 reads in full as CASNRGADTEVFF.

In regard to this clone: Gene and germline names: mouse. The CDR3 end falls 4 residues outside the read, so it is completed with the germline J gene. The rearrangement joins TRBV13-2 to TRBJ2-5; D perhaps matches TRBD1 (5 bases). CDR3 length equals 14 residues. Germline V lookup: CDR1 NNHNN, CDR2 SYGAGS (reference sequence). CDR3 amino acids: CASGDAGREDTQYF. CDR3 bases read: TGTGCCAGCGGTGATGCGGGCAGGGAGGAC.

This clone was detected only a few times. The gene symbols are mouse symbols. The read gets to within 4 residues of the CDR3 end, and the germline J gene fills in the rest. This rearrangement joins TRBV1 to TRBJ2-3, with TRBD2 matching 10 bases. The CDR3 is 16 amino acids. The J segment lost 1 base and the V segment lost 3 bases, leaving 4 bases of the junction unmatched. CDR1 is NSQYPW and CDR2 is LRSPGD in the germline V gene (reference sequence). CDR3 bases read: TGCACCTGCAGTGCCTGGGGGGGCGCGGGTGCAGAA. This translates into CTCSAWGGAGAE. The CDR3 reads in full as CTCSAWGGAGAETLYF.

With respect to this clone: Gene names are mouse gene names. The read is 4 residues too short to cover the CDR3 end, so that end is filled in from the germline J gene. This chain uses TRBV31 with TRBJ1-4; TRBD1 matches 10 bases. Germline V CDR1 and CDR2: GKSSPN, SITVG. The CDR3 spans 15 residues. V lost 1 base and J lost 5; bases outside the gene matches: 4. The CDR3 loop is CAWSPGTGENERLFF. CDR3 DNA (partial): TGTGCCTGGAGTCCCGGGACAGGGGAGAACGAA.

As to this clone: The genes and germline here are from mouse. Read coverage stops 4 residues before the CDR3 terminus; the germline J gene supplies the remainder. The gene calls are TRBV13-3 and TRBJ2-2; 8 bases match TRBD2. V lost 5 bases, J lost 1 base, and 10 bases stayed unmatched. The germline V gene encodes CDR1 NNHDY and CDR2 SYVADS. The CDR3 totals 17 residues. CDR3: CASRDPRLGLNTGQLYF. CDR3 DNA, as far as it was read: TGTGCCAGCAGGGATCCCAGACTGGGGTTAAACACCGGG. Using reference TRBV13-3 and TRBJ2-2 for the parts outside the CDR3, the full variable domain is EAAVTQSPRSKVAVTGGKVTLSCHQTNNHDYMYWYRQDTGHGLRLIHYSYVADSTEKGDIPDGYKASRPSQENFSLILELASLSQTAVYFCASRDPRLGLNTGQLYFGEGSKLTVL.

Comments on this clone: Genes here carry mouse names. The read terminates 4 residues ahead of where the CDR3 ends, so the germline J gene completes it. The same CDR3 arises from other DNA sequences in this sample as well. The rearrangement uses TRBV13-3 and TRBJ2-5; 9 nucleotides line up with TRBD2. The CDR3 contains 16 residues. The germline gives CDR1 NNHDY, CDR2 SYVADS. The J segment lost 2 bases and the V segment lost 1 base, leaving 5 bases of the junction unmatched. CDR3 bases read: TGTGCCAGCAGTGATCCCGGGACTGGGAGCCAAGAC. Its protein is CASSDPGTGSQD. The CDR3 as a whole reads CASSDPGTGSQDTQYF.

This clone appeared a few times. Gene names are the mouse ones. The read comes to an end 4 residues before the CDR3 does, leaving the germline J gene to fill in the end. The V call is TRBV13-3, the J call TRBJ2-1; D remains ambiguous. This CDR3 has 15 residues. Per germline, CDR1 NNHDY and CDR2 SYVADS. Trimming cost V 4 bases and J 0 bases, with 11 bases left between them. The covered CDR3 bases are TGTGCCAGCAGTCCCCTACAGTATAACTATGCT. Residues: CASSPLQYNYA. In full, the CDR3 is CASSPLQYNYAEQFF.

Remarks on this clone: Mouse germline and gene names are used. The read ends 4 residues shy of where the CDR3 ends; the end is completed using the germline J gene. The chain carries TRBV13-3 and TRBJ2-4; D is unclear. Germline V gives CDR1 NNHDY, CDR2 SYVADS. This CDR3 has 16 amino acids. V lost 0 bases and J lost 1, with 12 bases in between. The part of the CDR3 DNA that was read is TGTGCCAGCAGTGATGAGGGTGAGAGGGGTCAAAAC. It specifies CASSDEGERGQN. The whole CDR3 region reads CASSDEGERGQNTLYF.

Remarks on this clone: Genes and germline are mouse. The read gets to within 4 residues of the CDR3 end, and the germline J gene fills in the rest. This chain uses TRBV17 with TRBJ2-1; TRBD2 aligns across 7 bases. The germline gives CDR1 MNHDT, CDR2 YYDKIL. This CDR3 has 14 residues. The CDR3 is CASSRPGLRAEQFF. The covered CDR3 bases are TGTGCTAGCAGTAGGCCGGGACTGAGGGCT. Using reference TRBV17 and TRBJ2-1 for the parts outside the CDR3, the full variable domain is DTTVKQNPRYKLARVGKPVNLICSQTMNHDTMYWYQKKPNQAPKLLLFYYDKILNREADTFEKFQSSRPNNSFCSLYIGSAGLEYSAMYLCASSRPGLRAEQFFGPGTRLTVL.

This clone came up many times. These gene names are mouse names. This specimen includes other DNA sequences encoding the same CDR3. The DNA read from the CDR3 is TGCACCTGCAGTGCTCGACAGGGAGGGACA. Encoded protein: CTCSARQGGT. The CDR3, in full, reads CTCSARQGGTEVFF. V and J are TRBV1 and TRBJ1-1, with TRBD1 matching 7 bases. The read finishes 4 residues shy of the CDR3 end, and the germline J gene is used to complete it. Germline loops: CDR1 NSQYPW, CDR2 LRSPGD (reference sequence). This CDR3 region has 14 residues.

This clone was found a few times. Gene names follow the mouse nomenclature. The CDR3 end falls 4 residues outside the read, so it is completed with the germline J gene. The rearrangement joins TRBV1 to TRBJ2-5; 12 nucleotides line up with TRBD2. Germline lookup yields CDR1 NSQYPW and CDR2 LRSPGD (reference sequence). This CDR3 region has 14 residues. The CDR3 DNA, read in part, is TGCACCTGCAGGGCCGGGACTGGGGGGGAC. This sequence encodes CTCRAGTGGD. The entire CDR3 reads CTCRAGTGGDTQYF.

On this clone itself: Gene names refer to mouse genes. Read coverage stops 4 residues before the CDR3 terminus; the germline J gene supplies the remainder. This chain links TRBV13-3 with TRBJ1-1; 12 bases are a match to TRBD1. Germline V lookup: CDR1 NNHDY, CDR2 SYVADS. The trim removed 2 bases at V and 4 bases at J, leaving 6 bases unmatched. CDR3 length: 16 amino acids. CDR3 DNA, as far as it was read: TGTGCCAGCAGTGAGACGGGACAGGGGGCGAGCACA. Its translation: CASSETGQGAST. In full, the CDR3 is CASSETGQGASTEVFF.

On this clone itself: Mouse germline and gene names are used. The CDR3 end falls 4 residues outside the read, so it is completed with the germline J gene. The rearrangement links TRBV13-3 to TRBJ1-1, with D maybe TRBD1 (6 bases). Germline V gene lookup returns CDR1 NNHDY and CDR2 SYVADS. The CDR3 consists of 13 residues. CDR3 region: CASSDRKGAEVFF. The covered CDR3 bases are TGTGCCAGCAGTGATAGGAAGGGGGCA.

This clone showed up just a few times. Germline and genes here are mouse. The CDR3 is cut off 4 residues early in the read; its end comes from the germline J gene. The chain combines TRBV19 with TRBJ2-3; D may be TRBD2 (6 bases). The CDR3 consists of 13 residues. The V end lost 3 bases, the J end lost 4 bases, and 9 bases lay between the germline ends. Germline CDR1 reads FNHDT; CDR2 reads SITEND (reference sequence). CDR3 DNA, as far as it was read: TGTGCCAGCAGTAAGTGGGGGTCAGAA. Residues: CASSKWGSE. The complete CDR3 reads CASSKWGSETLYF.

This clone occurred a few times. Each gene name is a mouse one. The CDR3 end is not reached by the read, which stops 4 residues before it; the germline J gene fills it in. J is TRBJ2-1 and V is TRBV19; TRBD1 agrees at 12 bases. Trimming removed 2 bases from V and 5 bases from J; junction bases left unmatched: 5. Germline CDR1 is FNHDT and CDR2 is SITEND (reference sequence). The CDR3 is 16 residues long. The CDR3 bases that were read are TGTGCCAGCAGTATCGGGACAGGGGGCAGAGATGCT. Protein sequence: CASSIGTGGRDA. The complete CDR3 sequence is CASSIGTGGRDAEQFF.

This clone came up a few times. Gene names refer to mouse genes. The read falls 4 residues short of the CDR3 end, and the missing part is taken from the germline J gene. The same CDR3 also results from other DNA sequences found in this sample. This rearrangement joins TRBV13-3 to TRBJ1-2; D may be TRBD1 (6 bases). Germline V gives CDR1 NNHDY, CDR2 SYVADS. The CDR3 is made up of 13 amino acids. The chain's CDR3 is CASSDWGARDYTF. CDR3 DNA (partial): TGTGCCAGCAGTGACTGGGGGGCCCGC.

This clone has a count of ten or more. The genes are named according to mouse. The CDR3 end is not reached by the read, which stops 4 residues before it; the germline J gene fills it in. The rearrangement uses TRBV13-3 and TRBJ2-7; 9 positions agree with TRBD2. J lost 0 bases, V lost 5 bases, and 6 bases had no gene match. CDR1 NNHDY and CDR2 SYVADS come from the germline V gene. This CDR3 spans 15 amino acids. The sequenced part of the CDR3 DNA is TGTGCCAGCAGGGGACTGGGTCTTAGCTCCTAT. Amino acid sequence: CASRGLGLSSY. The complete CDR3 reads CASRGLGLSSYEQYF.

Details on this clone: The gene symbols are mouse symbols. Read sequence stops 4 residues before the CDR3 end, and the germline J gene provides the missing end. The chain recombines TRBV13-3 with TRBJ2-1; unclear D gene. The CDR3 runs to 16 residues. The ends were cut back, 0 bases at V and 1 base at J, with 11 bases in the middle. Per germline, CDR1 NNHDY and CDR2 SYVADS. The CDR3 sequence is CASSDVWQANYAEQFF. CDR3 DNA (partial): TGTGCCAGCAGTGATGTATGGCAGGCAAACTATGCT.

Comments on this clone: The gene names given are mouse names. The read gets to within 4 residues of the CDR3 end, and the germline J gene fills in the rest. V and J are TRBV1 and TRBJ2-5; 9 bases line up with TRBD1. The V and J ends lost 3 bases and 2 bases, in that order; junction bases with no gene match: 9. Germline V gene lookup returns CDR1 NSQYPW and CDR2 LRSPGD (reference sequence). This CDR3 has 17 amino acids. The sequenced CDR3 bases are TGCACCTGCAGTGCGATGGACAGGGGAGTGGGCCAAGAC. It specifies CTCSAMDRGVGQD. The full-length CDR3 reads as CTCSAMDRGVGQDTQYF.

For this clone: Gene labels here are mouse ones. The read stops 4 residues short of the end of the CDR3; the missing end is completed from the germline J gene. This chain uses TRBV19 with TRBJ1-1; D might be TRBD1 (5 bases). The germline gives CDR1 FNHDT, CDR2 SITEND (reference sequence). V was pared by 6 bases and J by 0 bases, with 15 bases between. The CDR3 loop spans 15 amino acids. The CDR3 region is CASTSFDRSNTEVFF. The CDR3 DNA, read in part, is TGTGCCAGCACCTCCTTCGACAGATCAAACACA.

This clone occurred many times. The germline and genes are mouse ones. The read terminates 4 residues ahead of where the CDR3 ends, so the germline J gene completes it. V gene TRBV13-3 combines with J gene TRBJ2-7, with TRBD2 identical over 8 bases. Germline CDR1 and CDR2: NNHDY and SYVADS. Losses at the gene ends were 7 bases for V and 0 bases for J; bases not matched to a gene: 6. This CDR3 spans 14 amino acids. CDR3 region: CASGLGLLSYEQYF. The part of the CDR3 DNA that was read is TGTGCCAGCGGACTGGGCCTCCTCTCCTAT.

Notes on this clone: Germline and genes: mouse. Sequencing ends 4 residues short of the CDR3 end; the germline J gene provides the rest. The rearrangement joins TRBV1 to TRBJ1-2; D perhaps matches TRBD1 (5 bases). Germline assignment: CDR1 NSQYPW and CDR2 LRSPGD (reference sequence). This CDR3 comprises 14 residues. Trimming removed 3 bases from V and 3 bases from J, with 11 bases in between. The sequenced part of the CDR3 DNA is TGCACCTGCAGTGCGTCCAGGGCGGACTCC. Translating it yields CTCSASRADS. The whole CDR3 protein reads CTCSASRADSDYTF. The full variable domain, in which reference TRBV1 and TRBJ1-2 provide the parts outside the CDR3, is VTLLEQNPRWRLVPRGQAVNLRCILKNSQYPWMSWYQQDLQKQLQWLFTLRSPGDKEVKSLPGADYLATRVTDTELRLQVANMSQGRTLYCTCSASRADSDYTFGSGTRLLVI.

As regards this clone: Genes and germline are mouse. The CDR3 end falls 4 residues outside the read, so it is completed with the germline J gene. This sequence joins TRBV13-3 and TRBJ2-1, with a possible D match to TRBD1 (5 bases). The CDR3 contains 16 residues. CDR1 and CDR2 (germline): NNHDY, SYVADS. Trimming left V 5 bases short and J 0 bases short, with 15 bases between. The CDR3 bases that were read are TGTGCCAGCAGCCCTACCGACAGAAATAACTATGCT. Protein: CASSPTDRNNYA. The complete CDR3 reads CASSPTDRNNYAEQFF.

This clone has more than one count but fewer than ten. Any gene name here is a mouse gene name. With the read ending 4 residues before the CDR3 end, the germline J gene is used to fill in that end. The rearrangement uses TRBV13-3 and TRBJ1-1, with D unclear. CDR1 NNHDY and CDR2 SYVADS come from the germline V gene. Trimming left V 0 bases short and J 3 bases short, with 6 bases between. The CDR3 is 13 residues long. CDR3 in amino acids: CASSDAWYTEVFF. The CDR3 bases that were read are TGTGCCAGCAGTGATGCTTGGTACACA.

This clone was observed a few times. Genes here carry mouse names. The read finishes 4 residues shy of the CDR3 end, and the germline J gene is used to complete it. The rearrangement uses TRBV19 and TRBJ2-3; 7 bases map to TRBD2. The CDR3 sequence is 17 residues long. Germline CDR1 and CDR2: FNHDT and SITEND (reference sequence). Trimming took 0 bases from V and 0 from J; bases not matched to a gene: 7. This CDR3 reads CASSIAVPGGSAETLYF. CDR3 DNA, as far as it was read: TGTGCCAGCAGTATAGCGGTCCCTGGGGGTAGTGCAGAA.